These 24 T cell receptor beta chains share one sample of origin, sequenced in a study of Graves' ophthalmopathy and Graves' hyperthyroidism. Amplifying from RNA transcripts, the study obtained TCR beta CDR3 regions. The library came from an HTBI-primed first-round RT-PCR and a second-round multiplex PCR. A single record per CDR3 protein comes from TCRdb applying MiXCR to the multiplex PCR reads. This table has approximately 480,000 distinct CDR3 sequences, approximately 15% appearing once. The sequenced material came from blood. The receptors come from a woman aged 25-40 years with Graves' ophthalmopathy.

This clonotype was detected many times. V gene TRBV27 combines with J gene TRBJ2-5; no clear D gene. The V gene lost 0 bases and the J gene lost 5 bases, with 10 bases spanning the gap. This CDR3 is 14 amino acids long. The germline gives CDR1 MNHEY, CDR2 SMNVEV (reference sequence). CDR3: CASSLSSPRETQYF. The CDR3 DNA sequence: TGTGCCAGCAGTTTATCCTCCCCCCGCGAGACCCAGTACTTC.

Regarding this clonotype: A read error may be the cause here, since a much bigger clone is one base away. The chain is built from TRBV11-2 and TRBJ1-2; 9 bases match TRBD1. V lost 5 bases to trimming and J lost 7 bases; unmatched junction nucleotides: 14. Germline CDR1 is SGHAT and CDR2 is FQNNGV. CDR3 length: 16 residues. The chain's CDR3 is CASSRPPGQGLGGYTF. For the CDR3, the DNA is TGTGCCAGCAGCCGTCCTCCGGGACAGGGTTTGGGTGGCTACACCTTC.

This clonotype was seen at least ten times. The rearrangement joins TRBV20-1 to TRBJ1-2, with D possibly TRBD1 on 6 matching bases. The CDR3 extends over 13 amino acids. The V gene lost 3 bases and the J gene lost 5 bases, with 13 bases spanning the gap. Germline CDR1 DFQATT, CDR2 SNEGSKA (reference sequence). The CDR3 here is CSASDRRTYGYTF. The DNA for the CDR3 is TGCAGTGCTAGTGACAGGAGGACATATGGCTACACCTTC.

This clonotype was observed many times. The gene calls are TRBV9 and TRBJ1-2; D ambiguous. The CDR3 sequence is 13 residues long. V gave up 0 bases and J gave up 0 bases, with 3 bases separating them. In germline, CDR1 is SGDLS, CDR2 YYNGEE. The CDR3 loop is CASSVDSNYGYTF. DNA for the CDR3: TGTGCCAGCAGCGTAGACTCTAACTATGGCTACACCTTC.

This clonotype has at least ten counts. The chain combines TRBV7-2 with TRBJ1-1; D gene uncertain. CDR1 and CDR2 from the germline V gene are SGHTA and FQGNSA. V was clipped by 5 bases and J by 1 base, with 14 bases between them. The CDR3 covers 15 residues. Here the CDR3 DNA reads TGTGCCAGCAGCCCCTGGACCTCGGGGAACACTGAAGCTTTCTTT. Amino acid sequence: CASSPWTSGNTEAFF.

In its sample, this clonotype was seen many times. The rearrangement links TRBV14 to TRBJ2-5; the D is unclear. CDR1 and CDR2 (germline): SGHDN, FVKESK. The CDR3 is 13 residues long. Trimming removed 0 bases at V and 5 bases at J, with 7 bases between. The CDR3 spells CASSQDLWETQYF. Here the CDR3 DNA reads TGTGCCAGCAGCCAAGATCTTTGGGAGACCCAGTACTTC.

In its sample, this clonotype was seen many times. The chain carries TRBV20-1 and TRBJ2-7, with TRBD2 identical over 15 bases. Germline V lookup: CDR1 DFQATT, CDR2 SNEGSKA (reference sequence). This CDR3 comprises 16 residues. V lost 2 bases to trimming and J lost 5 bases; unmatched junction nucleotides: 7. CDR3 DNA sequence: TGCAGTGCTAGAAGGGGACTAGCGGGAGGTATCCACGAGCAGTACTTC. Amino acids: CSARRGLAGGIHEQYF.

This clonotype was counted many times. The V call is TRBV9, the J call TRBJ2-7; no reliable D call. CDR3 length equals 14 residues. Germline-derived CDR1 and CDR2 are SGDLS and YYNGEE. V lost 2 bases and J 2 bases, leaving 11 bases between the germline ends. This chain's CDR3 is CASSVTASTYEQYF. The CDR3 coding sequence is TGTGCCAGCAGCGTCACCGCATCAACCTACGAGCAGTACTTC.

This clonotype was detected many times. The chain recombines TRBV7-2 with TRBJ2-5, with no clear D. The V end lost 2 bases, the J end lost 3 bases, and 19 bases lay between the germline ends. The CDR3 has 17 residues. Germline CDR1 SGHTA, CDR2 FQGNSA. CDR3 region: CASSLFPSEGYEETQYF. The CDR3 nucleotides read TGTGCCAGCAGCTTATTCCCATCAGAAGGGTACGAAGAGACCCAGTACTTC.

The V and J genes are TRBV3-1 and TRBJ2-7; 8 bases are a match to TRBD1. After removal of 4 bases from V and 1 base from J, the junction contained 15 bases not matched to a gene. The CDR3 covers 18 residues. Germline V gene lookup returns CDR1 LGHDT and CDR2 YNNKEL (reference sequence). CDR3 protein: CASSRTLGQGPPSYEQYF. The CDR3 region has the DNA TGTGCCAGCAGCCGCACTCTTGGACAGGGTCCTCCTTCCTACGAGCAGTACTTC.

The chain combines TRBV20-1 with TRBJ2-2; 8 bases agree with TRBD2. Unmatched junction bases numbered 8, after V lost 4 bases and J lost 7 bases. Germline loops: CDR1 DFQATT, CDR2 SNEGSKA (reference sequence). The CDR3 runs 14 residues. CDR3 sequence: CSATGGGTYGELFF. Written as DNA, the CDR3 is TGCAGTGCTACCGGGGGGGGGACCTACGGGGAGCTGTTTTTT.

This chain joins TRBV12-3 or TRBV12-4 and TRBJ1-2; D is unresolved. The V end was cut by 2 bases, the J end by 5 bases, with 9 bases between. The CDR3 spans 13 residues. CDR3 sequence reads: CASSLKRVYGYTF. DNA of the CDR3: TGTGCCAGCAGTTTAAAGAGAGTGTATGGCTACACCTTC.

This clonotype was found many times. V usage is TRBV6-5 and J usage is TRBJ1-1; no reliable D call. The CDR3 has 14 amino acids. Germline values: CDR1 MNHEY, CDR2 SVGAGI. V lost 0 bases, J lost 4 bases, and 9 bases lay in between. Here the CDR3 reads CASSYSRQGTEAFF. The CDR3, as DNA: TGTGCCAGCAGTTACTCGAGACAAGGCACTGAAGCTTTCTTT.

This clonotype was picked up a small number of times. J is TRBJ2-5 and V is TRBV28; maybe TRBD2 (6 bases). CDR1 is MDHEN, CDR2 SYDVKM, per germline. The CDR3 extends over 14 amino acids. V lost 2 bases and J lost 4, with 11 bases in between. CDR3 sequence (DNA): TGTGCCAGCAGTTTAGGAGGGGAGATAGAGACCCAGTACTTC. Protein product: CASSLGGEIETQYF.

This clonotype was found a few times. The chain employs TRBV5-6 and TRBJ2-7; D gene unclear. The germline CDR1 and CDR2 sequences are SGHDT and YYEEEE. There are 15 residues in the CDR3. Trimming removed 3 bases from V and 0 bases from J, with 13 bases in between. The CDR3 DNA is TGTGCCAGCAGCTCCCCCCTAGACAACTCCTACGAGCAGTACTTC. Translated: CASSSPLDNSYEQYF.

This clonotype was counted ten times or more. V gene TRBV4-1 combines with J gene TRBJ2-7; TRBD2 matches at 14 bases. Trimming at V came to 2 bases and at J to 5 bases, leaving 11 bases not matched to a gene. The CDR3 contains 18 residues. Germline CDR1 MGHRA, CDR2 YSYEKL. The CDR3 DNA reads as TGCGCCAGCAGCCAAACTTATGCCGGGACTAGCGGGAGCCACGAGCAGTACTTC. This codes for CASSQTYAGTSGSHEQYF.

In this sample, this clonotype turned up many times. The rearrangement joins TRBV28 to TRBJ1-5; TRBD1 is a possible D gene (5 bases). This CDR3 contains 15 residues. Looked up from germline, CDR1 is MDHEN and CDR2 is SYDVKM. Trimming removed 8 bases at V and 3 bases at J, with 17 bases between. The CDR3 protein is CASGSPTGFNQPQHF. The CDR3 DNA reads TGTGCCAGCGGATCCCCCACAGGCTTCAATCAGCCCCAGCATTTT.

For this clonotype: One end of the junction fails to match germline, which may point to a read error. The V and J genes are TRBV11-2 and TRBJ2-4; D unresolved. The CDR3 covers 12 residues. Germline-derived CDR1 and CDR2 are SGHAT and FQNNGV. The CDR3 loop reads CASSPSTDIKYF. CDR3 nucleotide sequence: TGTGCCAGCAGCCCATCCACAGACATTAAGTACTTC.

This clonotype was seen ten or more times. This rearrangement joins TRBV27 to TRBJ1-1, with D unresolved. Germline V gene data show CDR1 as MNHEY and CDR2 as SMNVEV (reference sequence). The CDR3 sequence is 17 residues long. Trimming removed 3 bases from V and 0 bases from J, with 17 bases in between. This CDR3 reads CASSFSVGRTLNTEAFF. CDR3 nucleotide sequence: TGTGCCAGCAGTTTTTCGGTGGGCAGGACTTTGAACACTGAAGCTTTCTTT.

J is TRBJ2-7 and V is TRBV5-6, with 7 bases matching TRBD2. The CDR3 has 14 residues. Germline CDR1 reads SGHDT; CDR2 reads YYEEEE. With 4 bases clipped from V and 3 bases from J, the junction kept 7 bases outside the gene matches. The CDR3: CASSTSGNLYEQYF. As DNA, the CDR3 is TGTGCCAGCAGCACGAGCGGGAACCTCTACGAGCAGTACTTC.

Many counts were recorded for this clonotype. This chain joins TRBV7-2 and TRBJ1-5; the D is unclear. The germline V gene has CDR1 SGHTA and CDR2 FQGNSA. The length of the CDR3 is 15 residues. Trimming stripped 2 bases from V and 0 bases from J, with 8 bases between. The CDR3 protein is CASSLYYDSNQPQHF. The CDR3 region has the DNA TGTGCCAGCAGCTTATACTACGATAGCAATCAGCCCCAGCATTTT.

This clonotype was seen repeatedly, ten times or more. The V and J genes are TRBV28 and TRBJ2-7; the D gene is possibly TRBD1 (5 bases). Germline CDR1 reads MDHEN; CDR2 reads SYDVKM. The CDR3 extends over 14 amino acids. With 5 bases removed from V and 3 bases from J, the gap between germline ends came to 14 bases. In nucleotides, the CDR3 is TGTGCCAGCAGTCCGCCAGGGCGAAACTACGAGCAGTACTTC. This codes for CASSPPGRNYEQYF. The whole variable domain, remainder taken from reference TRBV28 and TRBJ2-7, is DVKVTQSSRYLVKRTGEKVFLECVQDMDHENMFWYRQDPGLGLRLIYFSYDVKMKEKGDIPEGYSVSREKKERFSLILESASTNQTSMYLCASSPPGRNYEQYFGPGTRLTVT.

This clonotype was found many times. This chain connects TRBV5-1 to TRBJ1-2; 8 positions match TRBD1. CDR1 and CDR2 (germline): SGHRS, YFSETQ. The trim removed 3 bases at V and 4 bases at J, leaving 8 bases unmatched. This CDR3 is built from 15 residues. The CDR3 here is CASSSGQGLFYGYTF. CDR3 in DNA: TGCGCCAGCAGCTCCGGACAGGGACTTTTCTATGGCTACACCTTC.

This clonotype was picked up many times. The chain recombines TRBV9 with TRBJ1-2, with 12 bases fitting TRBD1. The CDR3 has 15 residues. Germline values: CDR1 SGDLS, CDR2 YYNGEE. Trimming removed 2 bases from V and 8 bases from J; junction bases left unmatched: 7. DNA for the CDR3: TGTGCCAGCAGCGTGCCGGGACAGGGGGCTGAGGGCTACACCTTC. This codes for CASSVPGQGAEGYTF.